This TCR beta chain comes out of a study of CD8+CD57+ T cells in acquired aplastic anemia (dated 2018 in TCRdb). Broadly, across the study: DNA extracted from sorted CD4+ and CD8+ cells had a mean of around 3 ug, with a range of roughly 0.19 to 27.4 ug. CD8+CD57+ expansion was defined as a frequency above the mean frequency observed in healthy subjects. General findings and caveats noted by the study authors: About 29 CD8+ CDR3 sequences were found to be shared between patients and controls, but these sequences appeared to be highly expressed in patients and within the immunodominant clones of the patients. Between patients and healthy controls, no significant difference in CD8+ Simpson's diversity was found (P=0.060).

TCR beta VDJ combination and CDR3 sequence profiling used genomic DNA as the template. An Illumina HiSeq 2000 was used for TCR repertoire sequencing. The original pipeline was this. TRBV/TRBJ rearrangement plots, CDR3 size and DJ length profiles, and Simpson's diversity index were used to evaluate the repertoires. Whichever DNA sequence was most abundant in the deep sequencing data was defined as the immunodominant clone. CDR3 amino acid sequences were screened for sharing across subjects and compared with published repertoires and the VDJdb database. Using fastp at Q25 and MiXCR, TCRdb reprocessed the public reads and kept productive beta chains. CDR3 protein sequences are deduplicated, and each keeps its most common genes and DNA. In this record, the V and J calls reflect TCRdb's handling and not the investigators' own analysis. Recorded for this sample are under 200,000 distinct CDR3 sequences; approximately 48% of them occurred a single time. The ten largest account for around 9.7% of the sample.

Expansion of CD8+CD57+ cells had been shown by flow cytometry in the patients chosen for sequencing. All patients had severe acquired aplastic anemia diagnosed by International Study of Aplastic Anemia and Agranulocytosis and Camitta criteria. Patients had received no therapy at the time of blood sampling. TCR repertoires of sorted CD4+ and CD8+ blood T cells from severe aplastic anemia patients and healthy subjects were deep-sequenced in the study. Patients were enrolled under clinicaltrials.gov protocols 00001620, 01623167, 00001397, 00071045, 00081523 and 00961064 in the USA. Ficoll-Paque density gradient centrifugation was used to isolate peripheral blood mononuclear cells. Before DNA extraction, CD4+ and CD8+ T cells were sorted by FACS or by magnetic beads. With regard to this clonotype: The target of this receptor is not known. Base qualities are missing; no much larger clone stands one base away.

The germline V gene specifies SQVTM as CDR1 and ANQGSEA as CDR2. The CDR3, from cysteine to phenylalanine, totals 14 residues. The read is trimmed to its CDR3 DNA, 42 bases read in frame from base 1. Relative to germline, V is missing 6 bases and J is missing 7 bases, with 11 bases of the junction outside any gene match. This sequence uses TRBV29-1 and TRBJ2-7, and 11 junction bases match TRBD2. Specimen: sorted CD4+, CD8+, or CD8+CD57+ T cells (not recorded which) from PBMCs. The TCR sequence derives from a human donor with aplastic anemia. The bases are TGCAGCGTCAGACAGACACTAGCGGGAGTTGAGCAGTACTTC. Its protein is CSVRQTLAGVEQYF.